The rows below give T cell receptor beta chains drawn from one sample of a study of T-cell reconstitution after alpha-beta-depleted transplantation in children. TCRdb analysed the PCR reads with MiXCR anew, one entry per CDR3 protein. This sample carries 700,000 or so distinct CDR3 sequences, around 12% of them seen once, and the ten largest clones take 0.79%. This specimen consisted of PBMCs, obtained before TCRalphabeta/CD19-depleted stem cell transplant. Receptor source: a girl aged 2-10 years with congenital amegakaryocytic thrombocytopenia, due to receive a stem cell transplant. Each CDR3 is given with its conserved first and last residue. D genes are given only for firm matches. Clone size is given for some rows only: seen once, a few or many times, or a class if the clone is expanded.

CDR3 | DNA | J | V | D | size
CSARVSSYEQYF | TGCAGTGCTAGAGTGAGCTCCTACGAGCAGTACTTC | TRBJ2-7 | TRBV20-1 | . | few
CAISEGRQGLVHNEQFF | TGTGCCATCAGTGAGGGTAGACAGGGTTTAGTCCACAATGAGCAGTTCTTC | TRBJ2-1 | TRBV10-3 | TRBD1 | once
CASSWSPQASYEQYF | TGTGCCAGTAGCTGGAGTCCCCAAGCCTCCTACGAGCAGTACTTC | TRBJ2-7 | TRBV19 | . | .
CASRSVQGMRPQHF | TGTGCCAGCAGGTCTGTACAGGGAATGAGGCCCCAGCATTTT | TRBJ1-5 | TRBV28 | . | .
CASSFLTSGSTDTQYF | TGTGCCAGCAGTTTCCTGACTAGCGGAAGCACAGATACGCAGTATTTT | TRBJ2-3 | TRBV12-3/TRBV12-4 | TRBD2 | many
CATSGGWSTNEKLFF | TGTGCCACCAGCGGGGGCTGGTCGACTAATGAAAAACTGTTTTTT | TRBJ1-4 | TRBV15 | . | .
CASSFRALRNSPLHF | TGTGCCAGCAGTTTCCGGGCTTTACGGAATTCACCCCTCCACTTT | TRBJ1-6 | TRBV12-3/TRBV12-4 | . | .
CASSTTPGTGSANEKLFF | TGCGCCAGCAGCACCACGCCCGGGACAGGGTCGGCTAATGAAAAACTGTTTTTT | TRBJ1-4 | TRBV5-1 | TRBD1 | many
CASSFRITGELFF | TGTGCCAGCAGTTTCAGGATCACCGGGGAGCTGTTTTTT | TRBJ2-2 | TRBV12-3/TRBV12-4 | . | many
CASSQAGLLQETQYF | TGTGCCAGCAGTCAGGCGGGCCTTCTCCAAGAGACCCAGTACTTC | TRBJ2-5 | TRBV12-3/TRBV12-4 | . | many
CASSEWGPTGGNTGELFF | TGTGCCAGCAGTGAATGGGGCCCAACTGGCGGGAACACCGGGGAGCTGTTTTTT | TRBJ2-2 | TRBV2 | . | few
CASSLSGGGLGTEAFF | TGCGCCAGCAGCTTATCCGGTGGGGGGCTGGGCACTGAAGCTTTCTTT | TRBJ1-1 | TRBV5-1 | . | few
CASSQRRLVAGELFF | TGTGCCAGCAGCCAAAGGAGGTTGGTTGCCGGGGAGCTGTTTTTT | TRBJ2-2 | TRBV3-1 | . | .
CSVDVQGGNIQYF | TGCAGCGTTGACGTGCAGGGGGGCAACATTCAGTACTTC | TRBJ2-4 | TRBV29-1 | . | many
CASSFWFQPGTGELFF | TGTGCCAGCAGTTTCTGGTTTCAACCAGGGACCGGGGAGCTGTTTTTT | TRBJ2-2 | TRBV28 | . | many
CASSIDRYNSPLHF | TGCGCCAGCAGCATCGACAGGTATAATTCACCCCTCCACTTT | TRBJ1-6 | TRBV5-1 | . | many
CASSLQAPGAKNIQYF | TGTGCCAGCAGCTTACAGGCCCCAGGGGCCAAAAACATTCAGTACTTC | TRBJ2-4 | TRBV11-2 | . | many
CSAFQREAYNEQFF | TGCAGTGCTTTCCAGCGGGAGGCCTACAATGAGCAGTTCTTC | TRBJ2-1 | TRBV20-1 | TRBD2 | .
CATRPTVLPSYNEQFF | TGTGCCACCAGGCCCACGGTGTTGCCTTCCTACAATGAGCAGTTCTTC | TRBJ2-1 | TRBV15 | . | .
CAWAQKVADTQYF | TGTGCCTGGGCTCAAAAGGTGGCAGATACGCAGTATTTT | TRBJ2-3 | TRBV30 | . | .
CASSPRTRAFF | TGTGCCAGCAGCCCCCGGACTAGGGCTTTCTTT | TRBJ1-1 | TRBV7-2 | . | few
CASSLSSGDPYEQYF | TGTGCCAGCAGTTTGAGCTCTGGGGATCCCTACGAGCAGTACTTC | TRBJ2-7 | TRBV28 | . | many
CASSLATNQETQYF | TGTGCCAGCAGCTTAGCGACGAATCAAGAGACCCAGTACTTC | TRBJ2-5 | TRBV7-9 | . | few
CASSLVGNSYNEQFF | TGTGCCAGCAGTTTGGTGGGTAACTCCTACAATGAGCAGTTCTTC | TRBJ2-1 | TRBV5-1 | . | many
CASSSTYSAGQETQYF | TGTGCCAGCAGCTCAACTTACTCAGCGGGGCAAGAGACCCAGTACTTC | TRBJ2-5 | TRBV7-9 | TRBD2 | many
CAISSQTGELFF | TGTGCCATCAGCAGCCAGACCGGGGAGCTGTTTTTT | TRBJ2-2 | TRBV10-3 | . | many
CASSPTSGFAGELFF | TGTGCCAGCAGCCCCACTAGCGGGTTCGCCGGGGAGCTGTTTTTT | TRBJ2-2 | TRBV3-1 | TRBD2 | few
CASSAEYEQYF | TGCGCCAGCAGCGCCGAATACGAGCAGTACTTC | TRBJ2-7 | TRBV5-1 | . | many
CSAEPLAPSYNEQFF | TGCAGTGCTGAACCCCTAGCGCCCTCCTACAATGAGCAGTTCTTC | TRBJ2-1 | TRBV20-1 | . | many
CASSTGGPDTQYF | TGCGCCAGCAGCACCGGAGGGCCAGATACGCAGTATTTT | TRBJ2-3 | TRBV5-1 | . | many
CASSHLRGGNEQFF | TGTGCCAGCAGCCACCTGCGGGGGGGCAATGAGCAGTTCTTC | TRBJ2-1 | TRBV7-2 | TRBD2 | few